A single sample gave rise to the 21 T cell receptor beta chains below, sequenced in a study of T cell responses to AZD1222 COVID-19 vaccine. TCRdb's copy holds only in-frame clones and misses some; the assay was immunoSEQ multiplex PCR. This sample has 150,000 or so clones, with almost 95% found just once. The sample here was peripheral blood, taken on day 0 of AZD1222 vaccination. The receptors were sampled from an adult in good health.

The gene calls are TRBV5-6 and TRBJ2-5, with TRBD1 identical over 7 bases. The length of the CDR3 is 16 residues. Germline V gene lookup returns CDR1 SGHDT and CDR2 YYEEEE. The V segment lost 5 bases and the J segment 2 bases; nucleotides outside the gene matches: 12. CDR3 region: CASSSPGQVLQETQYF. CDR3 nucleotide sequence: TGTGCCAGCAGTAGTCCAGGACAGGTATTGCAAGAGACCCAGTACTTC.

This clone was detected a few times. The chain uses TRBV19 and TRBJ1-3; the D is unclear. Germline V gives CDR1 LNHDA, CDR2 SQIVND (reference sequence). V was clipped by 9 bases and J by 0 bases, with 9 bases between them. The CDR3 extends over 13 amino acids. The CDR3: CASQAYSGNTIYF. CDR3 coding DNA: TGTGCCAGCCAGGCCTACTCTGGAAACACCATATATTTT.

CDR3 sequence (DNA): TGTGCCAGCAGCTTGGACAGGGGCCAAAACATTCAGTACTTC. Its protein product is CASSLDRGQNIQYF. V usage is TRBV5-8 and J usage is TRBJ2-4, with TRBD1 matching 7 bases. CDR3 size: 14 residues. CDR1 and CDR2 (germline): SGHTS, YDEGEE. V was pared by 0 bases and J by 5 bases, with 2 bases of the junction left unmatched.

The chain recombines TRBV18 with TRBJ2-7; 11 positions match TRBD2. The junction had 5 bases not matched to a gene; V was cut back by 4 bases and J by 6 bases. CDR1 and CDR2 (germline): KGHSH, LQKENI. This CDR3 has 14 residues. This chain's CDR3 is CASSQGLAAIEQYF. In nucleotides, the CDR3 is TGTGCCAGCTCACAGGGACTAGCGGCAATCGAGCAGTACTTC.

The V call is TRBV3-1 (or the pseudogene TRBV3-2), the J call TRBJ2-7, with D unclear. Germline lookup yields CDR1 LGHDT and CDR2 YNNKEL (reference sequence). The V end lost 2 bases, the J end lost 7 bases, and 9 bases lay between the germline ends. CDR3 length: 12 residues. In DNA, the CDR3 is TGTGCCAGCAGCCAACCCGTGGGGGAGCAGTACTTC. Amino acid sequence: CASSQPVGEQYF.

In this sample, this clone turned up a few times. V and J are TRBV7-9 and TRBJ1-2; D is ambiguous. The CDR3 contains 12 residues. Germline values: CDR1 SEHNR, CDR2 FQNEAQ (reference sequence). The V gene lost 0 bases and the J gene lost 7 bases, with 6 bases spanning the gap. The CDR3, as DNA: TGTGCCAGCAGCTTAGCCGTAAGTGGCTACACCTTC. Its translation is CASSLAVSGYTF.

The CDR3 nucleotides are TGTGCCAGTAGTATATCGGGACCGCCTAGGGATACGCAGTATTTT. This encodes CASSISGPPRDTQYF. V and J are TRBV19 and TRBJ2-3; either TRBD1 or TRBD2 may fit D (5 bases each). CDR1 LNHDA and CDR2 SQIVND come from the germline V gene (reference sequence). The CDR3 runs to 15 residues. V lost 2 bases, J lost 6 bases, and 15 bases lay in between. The full variable domain, in which reference TRBV19 and TRBJ2-3 provide the parts outside the CDR3, is DGGITQSPKYLFRKEGQNVTLSCEQNLNHDAMYWYRQDPGQGLRLIYYSQIVNDFQKGDIAEGYSVSREKKESFPLTVTSAQKNPTAFYLCASSISGPPRDTQYFGPGTRLTVL.

V is TRBV5-4 and J is TRBJ1-1, with D hard to call. V lost 4 bases to trimming and J lost 3 bases, with 16 bases between them. CDR1 and CDR2 from the germline V gene are SGHNT and YYREEE (reference sequence). The CDR3 runs to 15 residues. Here the CDR3 DNA reads TGTGCCAGCAGCCCCACCCCGGGCGGGGACACTGAAGCTTTCTTT. Translation: CASSPTPGGDTEAFF.

The gene calls are TRBV18 and TRBJ1-1, with TRBD1 identical over 10 bases. The germline CDR1 and CDR2 sequences are KGHSH and LQKENI. The junction had 9 bases not matched to a gene; V was cut back by 3 bases and J by 5 bases. The CDR3 runs 16 residues. The CDR3 DNA reads as TGTGCCAGCTCACCTCCAGGGACAGGGGAGGGGACTGAAGCTTTCTTT. Its translation is CASSPPGTGEGTEAFF.

Here the CDR3 DNA reads TGTGCCAGCAGTGCAACAGGCTACGGTAGGGATTTTTACAATGAGCAGTTCTTC. Its translation is CASSATGYGRDFYNEQFF. This rearrangement joins TRBV6-1 to TRBJ2-1; possible D gene TRBD1, 5 bases. The V end was cut by 4 bases, the J end by 4 bases, with 23 bases between. CDR3 length: 18 residues. Germline values: CDR1 MNHNS, CDR2 SASEGT.

This clone was observed once. V is TRBV19 and J is TRBJ2-1, with a weak D call TRBD1 (5 bases). The V gene lost 5 bases and the J gene lost 6 bases, with 11 bases spanning the gap. CDR3 size: 13 residues. In germline, CDR1 is LNHDA, CDR2 SQIVND (reference sequence). The CDR3 bases are TGTGCCAGTAGTGCGACAGATACCAATGAGCAGTTCTTC. Protein sequence: CASSATDTNEQFF.

The V gene is TRBV7-2, the J gene TRBJ2-5; possible D gene TRBD2, 6 bases. This CDR3 comprises 16 residues. Germline V CDR1 and CDR2: SGHTA, FQGNSA. V was trimmed by 2 bases and J by 5 bases, leaving 18 bases between them. The CDR3 here is CASSLSRRRAGETQYF. The CDR3 nucleotides are TGTGCCAGCAGCTTATCACGGAGAAGGGCGGGGGAGACCCAGTACTTC.

The chain links TRBV7-2 to TRBJ2-1, with TRBD1 as a possible D gene (5 bases). The CDR3 totals 14 residues. V was cut by 1 base and J by 3 bases, with 7 bases left in between. The germline V gene encodes CDR1 SGHTA and CDR2 FQGNSA. CDR3 DNA sequence: TGTGCCAGCAGCTTAGGACAGCACTACAATGAGCAGTTCTTC. The encoded protein is CASSLGQHYNEQFF. The full variable domain, its missing parts supplied by reference TRBV7-2 and TRBJ2-1, is GAGVSQSPSNKVTEKGKDVELRCDPISGHTALYWYRQSLGQGLEFLIYFQGNSAPDKSGLPSDRFSAERTGGSVSTLTIQRTQQEDSAVYLCASSLGQHYNEQFFGPGTRLTVL.

This chain links TRBV28 with TRBJ2-7; possible D gene TRBD1, 5 bases. The germline gives CDR1 MDHEN, CDR2 SYDVKM. There are 11 residues in the CDR3. V dropped 6 bases and J dropped 5 bases, with 8 bases sitting between them. The DNA of the CDR3 is TGTGCCAGCAGAGGGGTCCACGAGCAGTACTTC. It encodes CASRGVHEQYF. The complete variable domain, with remaining parts taken from reference TRBV28 and TRBJ2-7, reads DVKVTQSSRYLVKRTGEKVFLECVQDMDHENMFWYRQDPGLGLRLIYFSYDVKMKEKGDIPEGYSVSREKKERFSLILESASTNQTSMYLCASRGVHEQYFGPGTRLTVT.

The chain joins TRBV6-5 to TRBJ2-5, with D perhaps TRBD2 (6 bases). CDR1 is MNHEY and CDR2 is SVGAGI in the germline V gene. This CDR3 is built from 15 residues. Trimming cost V 0 bases and J 3 bases, with 11 bases left between them. This CDR3 is CASSYSRRGEETQYF. The CDR3 DNA follows: TGTGCCAGCAGTTACTCGAGGCGGGGAGAAGAGACCCAGTACTTC.

The genes are TRBV9 and TRBJ1-2; perhaps TRBD1 as D (6 bases). The CDR3 extends over 15 amino acids. The V and J ends lost 0 bases and 7 bases respectively, with 16 bases between them. CDR1 and CDR2 from the germline V gene are SGDLS and YYNGEE. CDR3 residues: CASSVDRGAQGGYTF. The CDR3 bases are TGTGCCAGCAGCGTAGATAGGGGGGCGCAGGGTGGCTACACCTTC.

The chain recombines TRBV2 with TRBJ1-5; perhaps TRBD1 as D (5 bases). The CDR3 contains 14 residues. V lost 5 bases to trimming and J lost 3 bases, with 11 bases between them. The germline CDR1 and CDR2 sequences are SNHLY and FYNNEI. The DNA for the CDR3 is TGTGCCAGCAGTCTAGGCAGGGACAATCAGCCCCAGCATTTT. This gives the protein CASSLGRDNQPQHF.

The chain uses TRBV7-2 and TRBJ2-1; 12 nucleotides agree with TRBD1. The CDR3 covers 15 residues. The junction had 8 bases not matched to a gene; V was cut back by 5 bases and J by 9 bases. CDR1 is SGHTA and CDR2 is FQGNSA in the germline V gene. As DNA, the CDR3 is TGTGCCAGCAGCCCCCCGGGACAGGGGGCGGGTGAGCAGTTCTTC. Its translation: CASSPPGQGAGEQFF.

The chain is built from TRBV27 and TRBJ1-6; tentatively, D is TRBD1 (5 bases). Germline V gives CDR1 MNHEY, CDR2 SMNVEV (reference sequence). The CDR3 is made up of 12 amino acids. Trimming removed 8 bases at V and 9 bases at J, with 11 bases between. The CDR3 region is CASGLGVSPLHF. DNA for the CDR3: TGTGCCAGCGGGTTGGGGGTTTCACCCCTCCACTTT.

The J gene is TRBJ1-2, the V gene TRBV7-2, with D hard to call. The CDR3 contains 14 residues. Deletions cut 1 base from V and 4 bases from J, with 10 bases between. The germline V gene encodes CDR1 SGHTA and CDR2 FQGNSA. In DNA, the CDR3 is TGTGCCAGCAGCTTAGGCCCGGAACCCTATGGCTACACCTTC. This encodes CASSLGPEPYGYTF.

The chain recombines TRBV4-3 with TRBJ1-5; 8 bases agree with TRBD1. The V and J ends lost 0 bases and 2 bases, in that order; junction bases with no gene match: 6. Germline CDR1 and CDR2: LGHNA and YSLEER. The CDR3 is 17 residues long. As DNA, the CDR3 is TGCGCCAGCAGCCAAGATAGGTCGACAGGGGGCAATCAGCCCCAGCATTTT. Protein product: CASSQDRSTGGNQPQHF.